A selection of T cell receptor beta chains follows, all from one sample in a study of blood T cell repertoires in COVID-19. TCRdb keeps only in-frame clones here, not all; method: immunoSEQ multiplex PCR. Of a few hundred thousand clones detected, about 88% appear once; the ten largest clones hold 3.6%. The sequenced sample was peripheral blood. Receptors originate from a man in his late teens or twenties with active or convalescent COVID-19. Both conserved end residues are part of each CDR3. D genes are given only for firm matches. Expanded clones are given a class, and other clones once, few, many or no size at all.

CDR3,DNA,D,V,size,J
CASSLSREASEQYF,TGTGCCAGCAGCTTATCCCGAGAGGCCTCCGAGCAGTACTTC,NA,TRBV7-6,few,TRBJ2-7
CASSSSVAGGWNEAFF,TGTGCCAGCAGTTCCTCCGTTGCAGGGGGCTGGAATGAAGCTTTCTTT,TRBD1,TRBV28,NA,TRBJ1-1
CASSPRTGTTEAFF,TGTGCCAGCAGCCCCCGGACAGGGACCACTGAAGCTTTCTTT,TRBD1,TRBV9,once,TRBJ1-1
CASSYSGTGDYEQYF,TGTGCCAGCAGTTACTCCGGGACAGGTGATTACGAGCAGTACTTC,TRBD1,TRBV6-2/TRBV6-3,NA,TRBJ2-7
CAWSLPGNGYTF,TGTGCCTGGAGTTTGCCAGGGAATGGCTACACCTTC,NA,TRBV30,NA,TRBJ1-2
CASSRSRETQYF,TGTGCCAGCTCCCGGAGTCGGGAGACCCAGTACTTC,NA,TRBV19,NA,TRBJ2-5
CASSLGPTQPQHF,TGTGCCAGCAGTCTGGGCCCCACGCAGCCCCAGCATTTT,NA,TRBV7-9,once,TRBJ1-5
CASSEPGQALNTEAFF,TGTGCCAGTAGTGAGCCGGGACAGGCATTGAACACTGAAGCTTTCTTT,TRBD1,TRBV19,NA,TRBJ1-1
CASGLAGAGELFF,TGTGCCTCCGGACTAGCGGGAGCCGGGGAGCTGTTTTTT,TRBD2,TRBV9,NA,TRBJ2-2
CASSYAAAGQAGELFF,TGTGCCAGCAGTTACGCCGCTGCGGGACAGGCCGGGGAGCTGTTTTTT,TRBD1,TRBV6-5,NA,TRBJ2-2
CASSGHTNYGYTF,TGTGCCAGCAGCGGACACACGAACTATGGCTACACCTTC,NA,TRBV6-5,NA,TRBJ1-2
CASRREFHF,TGTGCCAGCAGGCGGGAGTTCCACTTC,TRBD2,TRBV27,NA,TRBJ2-7
CASSVAGGTGELFF,TGTGCCAGCAGCGTAGCCGGCGGGACCGGGGAGCTGTTTTTT,NA,TRBV9,NA,TRBJ2-2
CASSKTSGPYEQYF,TGTGCCAGCAGCAAGACTAGCGGACCCTACGAGCAGTACTTC,TRBD2,TRBV9,few,TRBJ2-7
CASSGGDGVTRLGTGELFF,TGTGCCAGCAGTGGGGGGGACGGGGTAACGAGACTGGGCACCGGGGAGCTGTTTTTT,NA,TRBV6-1,NA,TRBJ2-2
CASSLSFGTGFLTGELFF,TGTGCCAGCAGTTTATCGTTTGGGACAGGCTTCTTGACCGGGGAGCTGTTTTTT,TRBD1,TRBV27,NA,TRBJ2-2
CASSQDWSNEKLFF,TGTGCCAGCAGCCAAGACTGGAGTAATGAAAAACTGTTTTTT,NA,TRBV3-1/TRBV3-2,NA,TRBJ1-4
CATSDPTSGGTLARDEQFF,TGTGCCACCAGTGATCCGACTAGCGGGGGGACCTTAGCAAGAGATGAGCAGTTCTTC,TRBD2,TRBV24-1,NA,TRBJ2-1
CASSHPRAIEKLFF,TGTGCCAGCTCTCACCCGAGGGCGATTGAAAAACTGTTTTTT,NA,TRBV7-9,NA,TRBJ1-4
CAISEKQFSNEQFF,TGTGCCATCAGTGAGAAACAGTTCTCGAATGAGCAGTTCTTC,NA,TRBV10-3,NA,TRBJ2-1
CASSFHTGEDVYGYTF,TGTGCCAGCAGTTTCCACACAGGGGAAGATGTCTATGGCTACACCTTC,TRBD1,TRBV6-6,NA,TRBJ1-2
CASSYDRGDEKLFF,TGCGCCAGCAGCTACGACAGGGGGGATGAAAAACTGTTTTTT,TRBD1,TRBV5-1,NA,TRBJ1-4
CASSPSQHFGNTIYF,TGTGCCAGCAGCCCATCACAGCATTTCGGAAACACCATATATTTT,NA,TRBV9,NA,TRBJ1-3
CASSQLRAIEGQPQHF,TGCGCCAGCAGCCAACTCAGGGCGATCGAAGGTCAGCCCCAGCATTTT,NA,TRBV4-1,NA,TRBJ1-5
CASSLDPGGLRETQYF,TGTGCCAGCAGCTTGGATCCAGGGGGGCTTCGGGAGACCCAGTACTTC,NA,TRBV5-6,once,TRBJ2-5
CASSVRFQPQHF,TGTGCCAGCAGTGTACGGTTCCAGCCCCAGCATTTT,NA,TRBV12-3/TRBV12-4,NA,TRBJ1-5
CASRLVSATGSDYGYTF,TGTGCAAGTCGCTTAGTGTCGGCGACAGGGAGCGACTATGGCTACACCTTC,NA,TRBV12-2,few,TRBJ1-2
CASSLIAGGGETQYF,TGTGCCAGCAGCTTAATAGCGGGAGGGGGAGAGACCCAGTACTTC,TRBD2,TRBV13,NA,TRBJ2-5
CASSQATGTLNEKLFF,TGTGCCAGCAGCCAAGCTACCGGGACTCTTAATGAAAAACTGTTTTTT,NA,TRBV4-2,NA,TRBJ1-4
CASSSIPGQGIGGYTF,TGTGCCAGCAGTTCCATCCCCGGACAGGGGATCGGTGGCTACACCTTC,TRBD1,TRBV6-5,NA,TRBJ1-2
CASSLGGQGFHEQYF,TGTGCCAGCAGCTTGGGCGGACAGGGGTTCCACGAGCAGTACTTC,TRBD1,TRBV5-4,NA,TRBJ2-7
CASRQGRSTEAFF,TGTGCCAGCAGACAGGGGAGGTCCACTGAAGCTTTCTTT,TRBD1,TRBV2,NA,TRBJ1-1
CASRYRDGYTF,TGTGCCAGCAGGTACAGGGATGGCTACACCTTC,NA,TRBV28,NA,TRBJ1-2
CASSPQVSGGAGGETQYF,TGTGCCAGCAGCCCCCAGGTCAGCGGGGGGGCCGGGGGTGAGACCCAGTACTTC,TRBD2,TRBV9,once,TRBJ2-5
CATVGTGRGSNQPQHF,TGTGCCACCGTCGGAACGGGCAGGGGCTCCAATCAGCCCCAGCATTTT,NA,TRBV15,NA,TRBJ1-5
CATSDSRDGEKLFF,TGTGCCACCAGTGATTCCAGGGATGGCGAAAAACTGTTTTTT,NA,TRBV24-1,NA,TRBJ1-4
CASSPGTGLNTEAFF,TGTGCCAGCAGCCCCGGGACAGGGTTGAACACTGAAGCTTTCTTT,TRBD1,TRBV7-9,once,TRBJ1-1
CASRDTNSNQPQHF,TGTGCCAGCCGGGACACTAATAGCAATCAGCCCCAGCATTTT,NA,TRBV28,few,TRBJ1-5
CASSATSLGTDTQYF,TGTGCCAGCAGTGCGACTAGCCTCGGCACAGATACGCAGTATTTT,TRBD2,TRBV6-2/TRBV6-3,NA,TRBJ2-3
CASSVGLAGLGGELFF,TGTGCCAGCAGCGTAGGCCTCGCCGGTCTCGGGGGGGAGCTGTTTTTT,NA,TRBV9,few,TRBJ2-2
CAVCQRGNYGYTF,TGTGCTGTGTGCCAAAGGGGTAACTATGGCTACACCTTC,NA,TRBV28,few,TRBJ1-2
CATSRGVGERYEQYF,TGTGCCACCAGCAGAGGAGTCGGCGAGAGGTACGAGCAGTACTTC,NA,TRBV15,NA,TRBJ2-7
CASSFTYEQYF,TGTGCCAGCAGTTTTACCTACGAGCAGTACTTC,NA,TRBV7-2,NA,TRBJ2-7
CASSSLTGWEETQYF,TGTGCCAGCAGCTCTTTGACGGGTTGGGAAGAGACCCAGTACTTC,NA,TRBV7-8,once,TRBJ2-5
CASLTQGNTEAFF,TGTGCCAGCTTGACCCAGGGGAACACTGAAGCTTTCTTT,NA,TRBV18,NA,TRBJ1-1